This T cell receptor beta chain emerged from a study of T cell responses to AZD1222 COVID-19 vaccine (TCRdb year 2021). About the study as a whole: Because spike-specific TCR depth and breadth did not differ between the two schedules, AZD1222 recipients who got a second dose at roughly 4 weeks were pooled with those who got a second dose at roughly 12 weeks. Trial participants were enrolled by age into 18-55, 56-69 and 70-plus year subgroups, with around 150, 28 and 57 TCR-sequenced participants respectively. TCR sequencing covered more than 230 trial participants: roughly 200 given two doses of AZD1222 and approximately 25 given two doses of MenACWY control vaccine.

What the study reported, not specific to this receptor: After two AZD1222 doses, spike-specific TCR breadth and depth were significantly higher than at day 0 and than in MenACWY recipients. Vaccine-associated CD4 TCRs spanned the whole spike protein, with dominant responses in regions 160-218 and 743-854. Conclusions about previously exposed vaccinees are limited, since just five or six AZD1222 recipients were seropositive for SARS-CoV-2 at baseline. Nearly half of unique spike-specific TCRs reportedly recognized epitopes outside regions mutated in the B.1.351 and B.1.1.7 variants. The 56-69-year group was small, and its depth increase did not reach significance, likely because of low power. Most participants were white British and females outnumbered males, and the authors suggested that clonal diversity may have been underestimated. No day 14 peak-response samples were available, so repertoires were characterized only after the peak T cell response.

As encoded in the germline V gene, CDR1 is SNHLY while CDR2 is FYNNEI. Trimming takes 8 bases from V and 1 base from J, and the germline ends sit 8 bases apart. Measured from the cysteine to the phenylalanine, the CDR3 is 12 residues long. Only the CDR3 region is kept as DNA, spanning 36 bases read in frame from base 1. This specimen's time point label, per the study, means: baseline before first vaccination. Vaccinee samples came from UK trials COV001 and COV002, including a single-blind randomized controlled phase 2/3 trial of AZD1222 (ChAdOx1 nCoV-19) in healthy adults. For TCRbeta chain sequencing, PBMC samples were collected from trial participants at day 0 and at day 28 after the second dose. Points on this clone: Its binding antigen is unknown. Base qualities are not recorded, but no much larger clone differs from it by a single base.

The CDR3 regions of human TCRbeta chains were analyzed by immunosequencing. For the original study's pipeline: TCRs in the repertoires were compared against a reference library of SARS-CoV-2-specific TCRs that had been generated with the MIRA antigen-specificity platform. Breadth meant the fraction of unique TCRs that were SARS-CoV-2-associated, whereas depth meant the fraction of total T cells that were SARS-CoV-2-associated. Each spike-specific TCR was assigned to its reactive spike region and to a CD4 or CD8 class using the MIRA data. Log10-transformed breadth and depth values were compared by one-way ANOVA with Sidak's multiple comparisons tests. TCRdb retrieved this table from immuneACCESS and kept in-frame rearrangements only. Not all clones are present; in checked studies, unresolved V genes account for under half, and no reason is known for the remainder. V and J calls and clone size are copied from that table; D and trimming were computed from the DNA. Present in this sample are 85,000 to 130,000 clones, 85% to 90% of which were seen just once. The ten largest clones take up about 3.3% of the sample.

The sequence joins TRBV2 to TRBJ1-1, and TRBD1 may be the D gene, going by 5 matching bases. Sequencing used peripheral blood, obtained on day 0 of AZD1222 vaccination. The TCR originated in an adult in good health. The DNA sequence is TGTGCCAGCGTCCAGGGGAACACTGAAGCTTTCTTT. It encodes CASVQGNTEAFF.